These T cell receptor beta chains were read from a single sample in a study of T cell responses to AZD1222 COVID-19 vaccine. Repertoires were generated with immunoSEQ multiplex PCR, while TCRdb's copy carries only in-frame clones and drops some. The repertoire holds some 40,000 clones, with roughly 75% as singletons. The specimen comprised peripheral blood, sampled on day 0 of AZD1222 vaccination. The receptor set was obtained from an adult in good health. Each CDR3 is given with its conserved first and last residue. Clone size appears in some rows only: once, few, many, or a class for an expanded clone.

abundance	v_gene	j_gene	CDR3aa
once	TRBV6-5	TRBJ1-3	CASSYGSSGNTIYF
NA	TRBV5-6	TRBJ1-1	CASSLLMQGKTEAFF
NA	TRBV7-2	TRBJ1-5	CASSPTGNNQPQHF
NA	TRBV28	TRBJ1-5	CASSLGGESKPQHF
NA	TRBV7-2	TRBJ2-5	CASSLGLAGGLETQYF
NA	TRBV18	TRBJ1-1	CASSPEPGENTEAFF
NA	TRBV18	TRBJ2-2	CASSGQPNTGELFF
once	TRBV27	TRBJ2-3	CASSLGAGGPGDTQYF
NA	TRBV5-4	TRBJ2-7	CASSLDTYEQYF
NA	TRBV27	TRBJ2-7	CASSRTGGGDEQYF
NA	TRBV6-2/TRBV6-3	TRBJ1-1	CASSYSNAPTGGEAFF
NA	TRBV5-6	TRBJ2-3	CASSWWGQGASADTQYF
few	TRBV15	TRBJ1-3	CATSREAPSSGNTIYF
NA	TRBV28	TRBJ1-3	CASSFPNGNTIYF
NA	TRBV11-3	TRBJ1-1	CASSVGTAGEAAFF
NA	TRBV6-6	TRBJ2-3	CASSFTGTRADTQYF
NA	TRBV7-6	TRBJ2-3	CASSSPPTDTQYF
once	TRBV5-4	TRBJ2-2	CASSSGANTGELFF
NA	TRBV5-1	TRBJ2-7	CASSPTVHEQYF
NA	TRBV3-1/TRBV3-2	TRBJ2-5	CASSPRTDQETQYF
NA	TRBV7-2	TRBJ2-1	CASSVVGTSYNEQFF
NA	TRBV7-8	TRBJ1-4	CASSPGLARLFF
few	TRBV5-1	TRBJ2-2	CASRRGLADTGELFF
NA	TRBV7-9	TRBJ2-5	CASSRDTETQYF
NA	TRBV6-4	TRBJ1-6	CASSSQTGGPNSPLHF
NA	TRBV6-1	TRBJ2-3	CASSDEATDTQYF
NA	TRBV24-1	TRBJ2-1	CATSLGNEQFF
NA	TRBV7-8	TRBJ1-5	CASSFGGLSNQPQHF
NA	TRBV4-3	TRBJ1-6	CASSLSGQRINNSPLHF
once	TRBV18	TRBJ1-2	CASSSSGQTYGYTF
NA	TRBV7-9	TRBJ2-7	CASSLGRGREQYF
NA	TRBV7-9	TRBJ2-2	CASSLTGELFF
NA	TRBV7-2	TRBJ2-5	CASSPNPGLALEETQYF
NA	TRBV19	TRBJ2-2	CASRKTGASGGELFF
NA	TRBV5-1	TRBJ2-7	CASSLSGDQYEQYF
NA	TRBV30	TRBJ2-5	CACKSGGATETQYF
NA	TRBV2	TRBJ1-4	CASTRTVSSEKLFF
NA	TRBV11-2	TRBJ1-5	CASSSGMREDQPQHF
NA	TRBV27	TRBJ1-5	CASSPERGSQPQHF
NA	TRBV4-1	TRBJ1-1	CASSHPPSRGLNTEAFF
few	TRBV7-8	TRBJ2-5	CASSLDRFQETQYF